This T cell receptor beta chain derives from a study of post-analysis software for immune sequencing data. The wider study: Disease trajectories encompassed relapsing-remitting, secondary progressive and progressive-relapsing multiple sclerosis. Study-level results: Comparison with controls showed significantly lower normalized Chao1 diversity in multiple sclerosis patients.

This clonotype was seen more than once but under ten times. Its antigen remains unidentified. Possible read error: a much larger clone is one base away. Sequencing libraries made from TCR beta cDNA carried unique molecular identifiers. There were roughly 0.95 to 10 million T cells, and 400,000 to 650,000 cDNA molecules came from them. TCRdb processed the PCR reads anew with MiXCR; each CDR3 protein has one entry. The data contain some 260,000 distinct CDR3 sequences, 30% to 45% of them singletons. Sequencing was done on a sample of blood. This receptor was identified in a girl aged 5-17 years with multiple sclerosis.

The CDR3 sequence: CASSPTGGLNEQYF. CDR3 bases: TGTGCCAGCAGCCCGACAGGGGGCTTGAATGAGCAGTACTTC. V usage is TRBV27 and J usage is TRBJ2-7; 10 nucleotides line up with TRBD1. The CDR3 extends over 14 amino acids. Unmatched junction bases numbered 9, after V lost 6 bases and J lost 7 bases. Germline CDR1 reads MNHEY; CDR2 reads SMNVEV (reference sequence).